This T cell receptor (beta chain) was obtained from a study of CD8+ T cells in alopecia areata. Study results and caveats: Although TCR sharing was seen in mice, sharing across patients was less clear, possibly for HLA-related reasons. Researchers report lesional scalp, most notably alopecia totalis/universalis, outstripped normal scalp in clonality.

With regard to this clone: Its antigen is still unknown.

V gave up 4 bases and J gave up 3 bases; unmatched junction bases: 11. The CDR3 is 16 residues long. Sampling of alopecia areata patients yielded lesional scalp punch biopsies as well as peripheral blood. CD4+ and CD8+ T cells were sorted from PBMCs. Extracted RNA was reverse transcribed into cDNA, the sequencing template. Generated by immunoSEQ multiplex PCR, the TCRdb table keeps only in-frame clones and is missing some. The table shows around 80,000 clones, with 51% occurring only once. This rearrangement joins TRBV23-1 to TRBJ2-5; TRBD1 agrees at 7 bases. TRBV23-1 is given ORF status, its function remaining uncertain. The specimen sequenced was NKG2D-high CD8+ T cells sorted from blood. The clonotype originates from a human donor with alopecia areata. The CDR3, as DNA: TGCGCCAGCAGTCTCAGGACAGGTGTCGTGGAAGAGACCCAGTACTTC. Residues: CASSLRTGVVEETQYF.